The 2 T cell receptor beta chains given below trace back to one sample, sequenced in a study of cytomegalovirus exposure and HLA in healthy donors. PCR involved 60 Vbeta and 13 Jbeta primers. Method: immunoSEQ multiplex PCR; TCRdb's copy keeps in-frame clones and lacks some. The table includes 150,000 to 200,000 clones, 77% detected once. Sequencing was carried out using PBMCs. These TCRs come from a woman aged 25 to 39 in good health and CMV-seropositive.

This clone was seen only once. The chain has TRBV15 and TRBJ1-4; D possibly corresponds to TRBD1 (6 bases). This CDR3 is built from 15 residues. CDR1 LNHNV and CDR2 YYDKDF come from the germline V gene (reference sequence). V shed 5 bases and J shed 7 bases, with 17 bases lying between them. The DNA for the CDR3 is TGTGCCACCAGCGAATCGGGACACCTGGGTGAAAAACTGTTTTTT. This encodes CATSESGHLGEKLFF.

The DNA for the CDR3 is TGTGCCAGCAGCTTAGAGAGACTCGGTGAGCGGGACTACGAGCAGTACTTC. This encodes CASSLERLGERDYEQYF. The chain is built from TRBV11-3 and TRBJ2-7; TRBD2 matches at 7 bases. The junction had 11 bases not matched to a gene; V was cut back by 0 bases and J by 3 bases. Germline values: CDR1 SGHNT, CDR2 YENEEA. The CDR3 is made up of 17 amino acids.